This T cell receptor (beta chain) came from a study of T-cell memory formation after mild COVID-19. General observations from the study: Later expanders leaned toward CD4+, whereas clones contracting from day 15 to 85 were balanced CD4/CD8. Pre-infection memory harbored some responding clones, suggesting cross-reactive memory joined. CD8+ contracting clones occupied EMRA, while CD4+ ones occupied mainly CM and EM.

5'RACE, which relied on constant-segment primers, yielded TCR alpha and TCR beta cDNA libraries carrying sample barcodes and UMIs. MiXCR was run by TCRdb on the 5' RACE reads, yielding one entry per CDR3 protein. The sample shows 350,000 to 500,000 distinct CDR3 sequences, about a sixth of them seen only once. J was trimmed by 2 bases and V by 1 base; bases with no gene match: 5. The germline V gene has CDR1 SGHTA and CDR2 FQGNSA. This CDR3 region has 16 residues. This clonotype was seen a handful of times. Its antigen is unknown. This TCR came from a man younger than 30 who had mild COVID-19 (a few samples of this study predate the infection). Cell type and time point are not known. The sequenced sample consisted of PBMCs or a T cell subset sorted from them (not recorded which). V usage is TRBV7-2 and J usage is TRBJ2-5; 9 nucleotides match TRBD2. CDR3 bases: TGTGCCAGCAGCTTAGGGGTGACTAGCGGACAAGAGACCCAGTACTTC. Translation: CASSLGVTSGQETQYF.